Each of the 19 T cell receptor beta chains below was sequenced from the same sample in a study of neurological immune-mediated disorders. TCRdb reprocessed the 5' RACE reads with MiXCR, giving one entry per CDR3 protein. The sample has roughly 100,000 distinct CDR3 sequences; around 3.3% are singletons. Sequencing was performed on PBMCs. The receptors were sampled from a young woman with multiple sclerosis.

This clonotype showed up many times. The J gene is TRBJ2-3, the V gene TRBV20-1; D not certain. V lost 3 bases and J lost 0, with 10 bases in between. Germline loops: CDR1 DFQATT, CDR2 SNEGSKA (reference sequence). The CDR3 loop spans 14 amino acids. This CDR3 reads CSASSHSSTDTQYF. In DNA, the CDR3 is TGCAGTGCTAGTAGCCACTCTAGCACAGATACGCAGTATTTT.

This clonotype was detected many times. The rearrangement links TRBV7-2 to TRBJ2-3; TRBD2 agrees at 15 bases. Germline CDR1 is SGHTA and CDR2 is FQGNSA. This CDR3 comprises 19 residues. J lost 6 bases, V lost 5 bases, and 15 bases had no gene match. The DNA for the CDR3 is TGTGCCAGCAGCCGAACTCTAGGGACTAGCGGGGGGAGGTTGGATACGCAGTATTTT. Its translation: CASSRTLGTSGGRLDTQYF.

This clonotype was observed many times. The chain employs TRBV20-1 and TRBJ2-5, with D perhaps TRBD2 (5 bases). The CDR3 contains 13 residues. V was clipped by 6 bases and J by 9 bases, with 20 bases between them. The germline V gene encodes CDR1 DFQATT and CDR2 SNEGSKA (reference sequence). The chain's CDR3 is CSARDRTSEAQYF. The CDR3 nucleotides are TGCAGTGCCCGGGATCGGACGTCGGAGGCCCAGTACTTC.

This clonotype was detected many times. V is TRBV12-3 or TRBV12-4 and J is TRBJ2-3, with D possibly being TRBD1 (6 bases). The CDR3 spans 14 residues. Trimming removed 8 bases at V and 0 bases at J, with 12 bases between. CDR3 sequence (DNA): TGTGCCAGCGGTCGGACAGTGAGCACAGATACGCAGTATTTT. Protein sequence: CASGRTVSTDTQYF.

In this sample, this clonotype turned up many times. Here the CDR3 DNA reads TGTGCCAGTGAGGGGGATCGAGGTACTAACTATGGCTACACCTTC. The encoded protein is CASEGDRGTNYGYTF. The chain joins TRBV2 to TRBJ1-2; weak D call: TRBD1 (6 bases). Germline V gene data show CDR1 as SNHLY and CDR2 as FYNNEI. V lost 9 bases and J 0 bases, leaving 17 bases between the germline ends. The CDR3 loop spans 15 amino acids.

Only a few counts were recorded for this clonotype. The chain links TRBV20-1 to TRBJ2-7; D remains unclear. CDR3 length equals 14 residues. CDR1 is DFQATT and CDR2 is SNEGSKA in the germline V gene (reference sequence). Trimming removed 6 bases from V and 0 bases from J, with 15 bases in between. CDR3 sequence (DNA): TGCAGTGCCACCGGCGGTGAGAGCTCCTACGAGCAGTACTTC. It yields the protein CSATGGESSYEQYF.

This clonotype has a count of ten or more. The V call is TRBV28, the J call TRBJ2-5, with TRBD2 as a possible D gene (6 bases). The CDR3 contains 14 residues. V was cut by 2 bases and J by 6 bases, with 13 bases left in between. The germline CDR1 and CDR2 sequences are MDHEN and SYDVKM. The CDR3: CASSLRRGTQTQYF. The CDR3 bases are TGTGCCAGCAGTTTAAGGAGGGGCACTCAGACCCAGTACTTC.

This clonotype was counted ten times or more. The V call is TRBV12-3 or TRBV12-4, the J call TRBJ2-1, with 9 nucleotides matching TRBD2. The CDR3 runs 16 residues. V was pared by 3 bases and J by 4 bases, with 7 bases of the junction left unmatched. The CDR3 DNA is TGTGCCAGCAGTTTCCTCACTAGCGGGCTGTACAATGAGCAGTTCTTC. Its protein is CASSFLTSGLYNEQFF.

This clonotype was found many times. This sequence joins TRBV7-2 and TRBJ2-5; the D is unclear. V lost 0 bases, J lost 5 bases, and 13 bases lay in between. The CDR3 covers 15 residues. CDR1 and CDR2 (germline): SGHTA, FQGNSA. The CDR3 bases are TGTGCCAGCAGCTTAGCCCTTACGGGCAGGGAGACCCAGTACTTC. Residues: CASSLALTGRETQYF.

This clonotype came up many times. The V and J genes are TRBV12-3 or TRBV12-4 and TRBJ2-7; D is perhaps TRBD2 (6 bases). Between the trimmed V and J ends, which lost 5 bases and 6 bases, there was a span of 20 bases. The CDR3 contains 15 residues. As DNA, the CDR3 is TGTGCCAGCAGTCCAATGGGACGGGAGCTCGCCGAGCAGTACTTC. It translates to CASSPMGRELAEQYF.

This clonotype was seen at least ten times. The chain couples TRBV5-1 to TRBJ1-2; no definite D call. Between the trimmed V and J ends, which lost 3 bases and 6 bases, there was a span of 15 bases. Looked up from germline, CDR1 is SGHRS and CDR2 is YFSETQ. There are 14 residues in the CDR3. The CDR3 region has the DNA TGCGCCAGCAGCTCCGGGGAGGTTTTGAATGGCTACACCTTC. Protein product: CASSSGEVLNGYTF.

This clonotype has a count of ten or more. This chain links TRBV28 with TRBJ2-1; tentatively, D is TRBD1 or TRBD2 (5 bases each). The CDR3 has 15 residues. Germline CDR1 reads MDHEN; CDR2 reads SYDVKM. V lost 3 bases and J 1 base, leaving 10 bases between the germline ends. The CDR3 region has the DNA TGTGCCAGCAGTTTGGGGACCGGATCCTACAATGAGCAGTTCTTC. It yields the protein CASSLGTGSYNEQFF.

In DNA form, the CDR3 reads TGTGCCAGCAGTGAAGGGCAGGGAGGGGGGTATGGCTACACCTTC. It yields the protein CASSEGQGGGYGYTF. This chain uses TRBV6-1 with TRBJ1-2, with D possibly being TRBD1 (6 bases). Germline CDR1 reads MNHNS; CDR2 reads SASEGT. The CDR3 sequence is 15 residues long. The V end lost 1 base, the J end lost 5 bases, and 14 bases lay between the germline ends.

This clonotype was counted at least ten times. The chain is built from TRBV12-3 or TRBV12-4 and TRBJ1-1, with a possible D match to TRBD1 (6 bases). The CDR3 totals 10 residues. V was cut by 6 bases and J by 13 bases, with 12 bases left in between. The CDR3 loop reads CASRRTEGFF. DNA of the CDR3: TGTGCCAGCAGACGGACAGAGGGTTTCTTT.

The table lists this clonotype with many counts. The J gene is TRBJ2-5, the V gene TRBV7-8, with D unclear. With 0 bases removed from V and 5 bases from J, the gap between germline ends came to 16 bases. CDR1 and CDR2 from the germline V gene are SGHVS and FQNEAQ. The CDR3 extends over 16 amino acids. The CDR3 nucleotides are TGTGCCAGCAGCTTAGCGGGCCGGGTTCCGGAGGAGACCCAGTACTTC. This encodes CASSLAGRVPEETQYF.

This clonotype was seen just once. A much larger clone is a single base away; this may be a read error. The chain links TRBV25-1 to TRBJ1-6; D not certain. Germline loops: CDR1 MGHDK, CDR2 SYGVNS. The CDR3 totals 13 residues. CDR3 bases: TGTGCCAGGACCCCTTTGGGGAATTCATCCCTCCACTTT. Its translation: CARTPLGNSSLHF.

This clonotype was counted ten times or more. J is TRBJ2-4 and V is TRBV4-1, with TRBD1 matching 7 bases. CDR1 and CDR2 (germline): MGHRA, YSYEKL. The ends lost 0 bases at V and 3 bases at J; junction bases unmatched: 11. This CDR3 is 18 amino acids long. CDR3 sequence: CASSQDSVMPGGKNIQYF. The CDR3, as DNA: TGCGCCAGCAGCCAAGATTCAGTCATGCCAGGGGGCAAAAACATTCAGTACTTC.

This clonotype appeared many times. V gene TRBV18 combines with J gene TRBJ2-1, with D possibly being TRBD1 or TRBD2 (5 bases each). V dropped 4 bases and J dropped 5 bases, with 15 bases sitting between them. The CDR3 has 15 residues. From germline, CDR1 is KGHSH and CDR2 LQKENI. The CDR3 loop reads CASSQGVGVNNEQFF. CDR3 coding DNA: TGTGCCAGCTCACAAGGAGTGGGGGTCAACAATGAGCAGTTCTTC.

This clonotype was observed many times. V is TRBV11-2 and J is TRBJ1-1; no clear D. Germline CDR1 is SGHAT and CDR2 is FQNNGV. The CDR3 is made up of 15 amino acids. Trimming removed 3 bases from V and 0 bases from J, with 11 bases in between. CDR3 in DNA: TGTGCCAGCAGCTTTCGAGTAGGGATGAACACTGAAGCTTTCTTT. As protein: CASSFRVGMNTEAFF.